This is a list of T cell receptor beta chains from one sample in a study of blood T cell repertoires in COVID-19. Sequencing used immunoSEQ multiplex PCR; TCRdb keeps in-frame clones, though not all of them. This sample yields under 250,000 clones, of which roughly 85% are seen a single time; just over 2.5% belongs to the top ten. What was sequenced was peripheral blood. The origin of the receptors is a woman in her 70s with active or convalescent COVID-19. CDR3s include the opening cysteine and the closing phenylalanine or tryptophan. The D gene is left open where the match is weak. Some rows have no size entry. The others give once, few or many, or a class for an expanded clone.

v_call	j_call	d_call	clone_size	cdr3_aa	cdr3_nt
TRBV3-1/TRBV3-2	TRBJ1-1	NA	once	CASSQGLDSGTNTEAFF	TGTGCCAGCAGCCAAGGGCTGGACAGTGGGACGAACACTGAAGCTTTCTTT
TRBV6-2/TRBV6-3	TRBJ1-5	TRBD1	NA	CASSYGGQGASNQPQHF	TGTGCCAGCAGTTACGGTGGACAGGGGGCTAGCAATCAGCCCCAGCATTTT
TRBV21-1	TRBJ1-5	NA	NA	CASSKEVGGQPQHF	TGTGCCAGCAGCAAAGAGGTAGGGGGTCAGCCCCAGCATTTT
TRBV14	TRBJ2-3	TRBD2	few	CASSQDRLAGVDTQYF	TGTGCCAGCAGCCAAGATCGGCTAGCGGGAGTTGATACGCAGTATTTT
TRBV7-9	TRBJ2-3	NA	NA	CASSLELGDTQYF	TGTGCCAGCAGCCTTGAGCTAGGAGATACGCAGTATTTT
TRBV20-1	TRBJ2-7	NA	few	CSGLSTYEQYF	TGCAGTGGGCTTAGCACCTACGAGCAGTACTTC
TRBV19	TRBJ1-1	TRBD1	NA	CASGTGGIPNTEAFF	TGTGCCAGCGGGACAGGGGGCATTCCGAACACTGAAGCTTTCTTT
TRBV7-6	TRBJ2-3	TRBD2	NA	CASSRRLAGSAGTDTQYF	TGTGCCAGCAGTAGACGGCTAGCGGGAAGTGCTGGCACAGATACGCAGTATTTT
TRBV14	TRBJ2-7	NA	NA	CASSHRHLLSYEQYF	TGTGCCAGCAGCCACAGACACCTCCTCTCCTACGAGCAGTACTTC
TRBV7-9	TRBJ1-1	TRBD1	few	CASSLEDRATEAFF	TGTGCCAGCAGCCTCGAGGACAGGGCAACTGAAGCTTTCTTT
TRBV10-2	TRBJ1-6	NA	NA	CASSGTGWESPLHF	TGCGCCAGCAGTGGAACAGGGTGGGAATCACCCCTCCACTTT
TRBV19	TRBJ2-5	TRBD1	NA	CASSIEPYSGTGRETQYF	TGTGCCAGTAGTATAGAACCCTACTCCGGGACAGGGAGAGAGACCCAGTACTTC
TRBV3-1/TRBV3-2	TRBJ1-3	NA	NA	CASSPSSGNTIYF	TGTGCCAGCAGCCCCAGCTCTGGAAACACCATATATTTT
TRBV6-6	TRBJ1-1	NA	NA	CASRSTGTLTEAFF	TGTGCCAGCAGGTCGACAGGAACCCTCACTGAAGCTTTCTTT
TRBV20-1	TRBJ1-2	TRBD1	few	CSASRDRLNYGYTF	TGCAGTGCTAGTAGGGACAGACTTAACTATGGCTACACCTTC
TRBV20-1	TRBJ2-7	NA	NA	CSIQSSYEQYF	TGCAGTATACAAAGCTCCTACGAGCAGTACTTC
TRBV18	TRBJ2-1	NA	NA	CASSPRTGQYNEQFF	TGTGCCAGCTCCCCCCGGACGGGACAATACAATGAGCAGTTCTTC
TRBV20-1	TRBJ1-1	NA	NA	CSASRTDEAFF	TGCAGTGCTAGTAGAACAGATGAAGCTTTCTTT
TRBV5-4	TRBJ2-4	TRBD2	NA	CASSGGGAGKNIQYF	TGTGCCAGCAGCGGCGGGGGGGCTGGCAAAAACATTCAGTACTTC
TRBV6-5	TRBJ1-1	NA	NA	CASSRMTSLGTEAFF	TGTGCCAGCAGCCGAATGACAAGTTTAGGCACTGAAGCTTTCTTT
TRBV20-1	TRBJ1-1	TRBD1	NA	CSASPGTGGRAEAFF	TGCAGTGCTAGTCCCGGGACAGGGGGCAGAGCTGAAGCTTTCTTT
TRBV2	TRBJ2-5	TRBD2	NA	CASSRTSGRGWETQYF	TGTGCCAGCAGTCGGACTAGCGGGAGGGGATGGGAGACCCAGTACTTC
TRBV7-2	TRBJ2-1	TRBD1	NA	CASSMGQVFHNEQFF	TGTGCCAGCAGCATGGGACAGGTTTTCCACAATGAGCAGTTCTTC
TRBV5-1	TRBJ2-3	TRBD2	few	CASTLRPSGGGADTQYF	TGCGCCAGCACCCTCAGGCCTAGCGGGGGTGGGGCAGATACGCAGTATTTT
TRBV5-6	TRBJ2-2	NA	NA	CASSPQVTGELFF	TGTGCCAGCAGCCCTCAGGTAACCGGGGAGCTGTTTTTT
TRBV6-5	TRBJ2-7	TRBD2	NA	CASTSGFSRYEQYF	TGTGCCAGCACTAGCGGGTTCTCTCGCTACGAGCAGTACTTC
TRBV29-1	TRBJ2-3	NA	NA	CSVQPMDTQYF	TGCAGCGTACAGCCCATGGATACGCAGTATTTT
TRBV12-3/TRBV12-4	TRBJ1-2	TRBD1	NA	CASSPRTGHGYTF	TGTGCCAGCAGTCCCCGGACAGGGCATGGCTACACCTTC
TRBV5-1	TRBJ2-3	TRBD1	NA	CASSRDRVGDTQYF	TGCGCCAGCAGCAGGGACAGGGTAGGCGATACGCAGTATTTT
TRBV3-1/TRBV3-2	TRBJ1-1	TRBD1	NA	CASTEQGWDTEAFF	TGTGCCAGCACTGAACAGGGGTGGGACACTGAAGCTTTCTTT
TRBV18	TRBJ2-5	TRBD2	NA	CASSRGLAGETQYF	TGTGCCAGCTCACGGGGACTAGCAGGAGAGACCCAGTACTTC
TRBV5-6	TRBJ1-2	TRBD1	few	CASSLVRDRGGYTF	TGTGCCAGCAGCTTGGTGCGGGACAGGGGTGGCTACACCTTC
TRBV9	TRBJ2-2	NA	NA	CASSVDQGPRSTGELFF	TGTGCCAGCAGCGTAGATCAGGGGCCCCGATCCACCGGGGAGCTGTTTTTT
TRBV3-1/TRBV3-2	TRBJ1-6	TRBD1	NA	CASSPTRTGNSPLHF	TGTGCCAGCAGCCCCACCAGGACAGGAAATTCACCCCTCCACTTT
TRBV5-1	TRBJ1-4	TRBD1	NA	CASSLDGDRDEKLFF	TGCGCCAGCAGCTTGGATGGGGACAGGGATGAAAAACTGTTTTTT
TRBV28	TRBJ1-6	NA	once	CASSLGGVGSPLHF	TGTGCCAGCAGCCTGGGAGGGGTTGGTTCACCCCTCCACTTT
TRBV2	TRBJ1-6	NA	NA	CASRGQGGRQGSPLHF	TGTGCCAGCAGAGGGCAGGGAGGTCGTCAGGGTTCACCCCTCCACTTT
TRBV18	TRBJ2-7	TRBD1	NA	CASSPSRDRDEQYF	TGTGCCAGCTCACCGTCCCGGGACAGGGACGAGCAGTACTTC
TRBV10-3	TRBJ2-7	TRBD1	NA	CAISEWGQGLSYEQYF	TGTGCCATCAGTGAGTGGGGACAGGGATTATCCTACGAGCAGTACTTC
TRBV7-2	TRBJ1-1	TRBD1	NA	CASSLAGGGNTEAFF	TGTGCCAGCAGCTTAGCAGGGGGCGGAAACACTGAAGCTTTCTTT
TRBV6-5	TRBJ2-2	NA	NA	CAGRGLTGELFF	TGTGCCGGACGCGGGCTCACCGGGGAGCTGTTTTTT
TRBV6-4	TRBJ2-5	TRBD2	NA	CASSALAGEGQETQYF	TGTGCCAGCAGTGCCCTAGCGGGAGAGGGGCAAGAGACCCAGTACTTC
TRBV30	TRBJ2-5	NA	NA	CARQGGETQYF	TGTGCCCGACAGGGAGGCGAGACCCAGTACTTC
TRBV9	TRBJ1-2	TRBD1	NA	CASSVGTGGRGYTF	TGTGCCAGCAGCGTTGGGACAGGGGGCCGCGGCTACACCTTC
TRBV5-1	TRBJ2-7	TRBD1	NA	CASSPTGGYEQYF	TGCGCCAGCAGCCCGACAGGGGGCTACGAGCAGTACTTC
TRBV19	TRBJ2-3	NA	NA	CASRPPGITDTQYF	TGTGCCAGTAGGCCCCCGGGTATCACAGATACGCAGTATTTT